This TCR beta chain comes out of a study of OX40 agonist ivuxolimab in advanced cancers. With 0 bases removed from V and 5 bases from J, the gap between germline ends came to 8 bases. The length of the CDR3 is 14 residues. Germline lookup yields CDR1 SSHAT and CDR2 FNYEAQ (reference sequence). Autoimmune disease history or systemic immunosuppression was exclusionary. Overall study results and limits: Both blood CD4+ and CD8+ T cells showed clonal growth by week 6 at 0.1 to 3.0 mg/kg.

Assay: immunoSEQ multiplex PCR; the TCRdb copy retains only in-frame clones and omits some. In the table there are about 55,000 clones, over 60% of which are singletons. The sample holds a few counts of this clone. Its antigen is unknown. This material consisted of CD4+ or CD8+ T cells sorted from blood, taken in a trial of the OX40 agonist ivuxolimab. The chain has TRBV7-7 and TRBJ2-1, with D possibly being TRBD1 or TRBD2 (5 bases each). This clonotype was obtained from an adult with an advanced solid tumor such as melanoma, head and neck, liver or kidney cancer. CDR3 DNA sequence: TGTGCCAGCAGCTTAGCGAGGGGACACAATGAGCAGTTCTTC. It yields the protein CASSLARGHNEQFF.